The 18 T cell receptor beta chains reported below all come from one sample, sequenced in a study of identical twins. MiXCR, applied by TCRdb to the 5' RACE reads, yields one record per CDR3 protein. The sample yields a few hundred thousand distinct CDR3 sequences, about 8.9% seen once. These same records also appear under a second study, on yellow fever vaccine responses in identical twins.

Material for sequencing was CD8+ T cells sorted from blood. These receptors were collected from a woman aged 18-29 years in good health.

Only a few counts were recorded for this clonotype. The rearrangement joins TRBV27 to TRBJ2-4; 8 nucleotides match TRBD1. Trimming cost V 8 bases and J 0 bases; bases outside gene matches: 9. CDR1 is MNHEY and CDR2 is SMNVEV in the germline V gene (reference sequence). The CDR3 extends over 16 amino acids. CDR3 loop: CASSPGGFLAKNIQYF. The CDR3 region has the DNA TGTGCCAGCTCGCCAGGGGGCTTCCTAGCCAAAAACATTCAGTACTTC.

There are many counts of this clonotype. The rearrangement joins TRBV27 to TRBJ1-3; D may be TRBD1 (5 bases). This CDR3 has 13 residues. The germline V gene has CDR1 MNHEY and CDR2 SMNVEV (reference sequence). The V end lost 7 bases, the J end lost 0 bases, and 7 bases lay between the germline ends. The DNA for the CDR3 is TGTGCCAGCACCGGGGGCTCTGGAAACACCATATATTTT. Its translation: CASTGGSGNTIYF.

This chain links TRBV20-1 with TRBJ1-5, with a tentative D call TRBD1 (5 bases). Germline CDR1 is DFQATT and CDR2 is SNEGSKA (reference sequence). The CDR3 covers 14 residues. Between the trimmed V and J ends, which lost 3 bases and 5 bases, there was a span of 14 bases. CDR3 sequence (DNA): TGCAGTGCTAGGGGGTGGGGGTATGATCAGCCCCAGCATTTT. Translation: CSARGWGYDQPQHF.

This clonotype has at least ten counts. The chain uses TRBV5-1 and TRBJ2-3; 8 nucleotides match TRBD1. J was trimmed by 6 bases and V by 2 bases; bases with no gene match: 11. This CDR3 has 16 residues. CDR1 and CDR2 (germline): SGHRS, YFSETQ. For the CDR3, the DNA is TGCGCCAGCAGCTTTGACCTGTCGACAGGGGCCGATACGCAGTATTTT. This gives the protein CASSFDLSTGADTQYF. The full variable domain, in which reference TRBV5-1 and TRBJ2-3 provide the parts outside the CDR3, is KAGVTQTPRYLIKTRGQQVTLSCSPISGHRSVSWYQQTPGQGLQFLFEYFSETQRNKGNFPGRFSGRQFSNSRSEMNVSTLELGDSALYLCASSFDLSTGADTQYFGPGTRLTVL.

This clonotype was observed a handful of times. The chain links TRBV7-2 to TRBJ2-7, with 7 bases aligning to TRBD1. The germline CDR1 and CDR2 sequences are SGHTA and FQGNSA. J lost 9 bases, V lost 6 bases, and 14 bases had no gene match. This CDR3 is 14 amino acids long. CDR3 sequence reads: CASSLDRAAPGQYF. CDR3 DNA: TGTGCCAGCAGTCTCGACAGGGCTGCCCCGGGGCAGTACTTC.

V is TRBV20-1 and J is TRBJ2-5; 9 nucleotides line up with TRBD2. V lost 0 bases, J lost 5 bases, and 13 bases stayed unmatched. The germline CDR1 and CDR2 sequences are DFQATT and SNEGSKA (reference sequence). The CDR3 has 17 amino acids. CDR3 nucleotide sequence: TGCAGTGCTAGAGATGGTGCTAGCGGGATAATCTGGGAGACCCAGTACTTC. As protein: CSARDGASGIIWETQYF.

This clonotype appeared many times. This chain connects TRBV29-1 to TRBJ2-2; D is undetermined. V dropped 5 bases and J dropped 0 bases, with 10 bases sitting between them. Germline assignment: CDR1 SQVTM and CDR2 ANQGSEA. This CDR3 spans 14 amino acids. CDR3 in DNA: TGCAGCGTTCCCCTGGGCCCGAACACCGGGGAGCTGTTTTTT. Translated: CSVPLGPNTGELFF.

Comment on this clonotype: One junction end does not reproduce the germline sequence, and a read error may be involved. The V call is TRBV5-3, the J call TRBJ2-2; D gene uncertain. Being an ORF, TRBV5-3 has a function that is uncertain. This CDR3 is 14 amino acids long. The CDR3 coding sequence is TGTGCCAGGAGCCCCCGGGTCTTCACCTGGGAGCTGTTTTTT. Its translation is CARSPRVFTWELFF.

CDR3 loop: CSVELYRNNEQFF. In DNA form, the CDR3 reads TGCAGCGTTGAACTATACAGAAACAATGAGCAGTTCTTC. The chain couples TRBV29-1 to TRBJ2-1; the D is unclear. Germline CDR1 is SQVTM and CDR2 is ANQGSEA. This CDR3 comprises 13 residues. Trimming cost V 2 bases and J 5 bases, with 10 bases left between them.

This clonotype has only a few counts. J is TRBJ2-7 and V is TRBV27, with D perhaps given as TRBD1 or TRBD2 (5 bases each). This CDR3 is built from 16 residues. The germline V gene encodes CDR1 MNHEY and CDR2 SMNVEV (reference sequence). Trimming took 5 bases from V and 5 from J, leaving 22 bases between them. CDR3 DNA: TGTGCCAGCAGTCCACTTCCCCTCCAGGGAGAACACGAGCAGTACTTC. This codes for CASSPLPLQGEHEQYF.

This clonotype was counted between two and nine times. The chain combines TRBV6-2 or TRBV6-3 with TRBJ2-1; 7 bases map to TRBD2. The trim removed 6 bases at V and 7 bases at J, leaving 15 bases unmatched. CDR3 length: 16 residues. The germline V gene encodes CDR1 MNHEY and CDR2 SVGEGT. DNA for the CDR3: TGTGCCAGCAGGCCCGCCGGGGCGGGGGAGGGAAATGAGCAGTTCTTC. Protein sequence: CASRPAGAGEGNEQFF.

This clonotype was picked up many times. V and J are TRBV7-3 and TRBJ2-7; 10 bases fit TRBD1. The V segment lost 3 bases and the J segment 5 bases; nucleotides outside the gene matches: 1. The CDR3 is 13 residues long. Germline V gene data show CDR1 as SGHTA and CDR2 as FQGTGA. The CDR3 reads CASSFGTGDEQYF. The CDR3 bases are TGTGCCAGCAGCTTCGGGACAGGGGACGAGCAGTACTTC.

The V call is TRBV20-1, the J call TRBJ2-7, with TRBD2 matching 16 bases. J gave up 3 bases and V 6 bases, and 14 bases lay outside the gene matches. The CDR3 is 18 residues long. CDR1 is DFQATT, CDR2 SNEGSKA, per germline (reference sequence). CDR3 amino acids: CSATPGTSGRAFGYEQYF. In DNA form, the CDR3 reads TGCAGTGCGACGCCCGGGACTAGCGGGAGGGCCTTCGGCTACGAGCAGTACTTC.

The V and J genes are TRBV28 and TRBJ2-3, with D unresolved. The V gene's germline CDR1 is MDHEN and CDR2 SYDVKM. This CDR3 is built from 14 residues. V was shortened by 10 bases and J by 0 bases, with 14 bases between the two germline ends. CDR3 coding DNA: TGTGCCACCAGACCACTTTCTAGCACAGATACGCAGTATTTT. Its protein product is CATRPLSSTDTQYF.

The chain combines TRBV5-1 with TRBJ1-1; tentative D call: TRBD1 (5 bases). This CDR3 is built from 15 residues. Germline V lookup: CDR1 SGHRS, CDR2 YFSETQ. Between the trimmed V and J ends, which lost 1 base and 4 bases, there was a span of 14 bases. The CDR3 nucleotides read TGCGCCAGCAGCTTGCGGGGGGAGGCTTCCACTGAAGCTTTCTTT. It is translated as CASSLRGEASTEAFF.

The chain employs TRBV15 and TRBJ2-5; maybe TRBD2 (6 bases). With 5 bases removed from V and 5 bases from J, the gap between germline ends came to 12 bases. The CDR3 is made up of 13 amino acids. The germline gives CDR1 LNHNV, CDR2 YYDKDF (reference sequence). The CDR3 DNA follows: TGTGCCACCAGCCGCGGAAGCGGGGAGACCCAGTACTTC. This gives the protein CATSRGSGETQYF.

The DNA for the CDR3 is TGTGCCAGCAGTTCGGGTGTCTTCTACGAGCAGTACTTC. Translated: CASSSGVFYEQYF. The chain joins TRBV27 to TRBJ2-7; D ambiguous. Trimming removed 4 bases from V and 3 bases from J, with 10 bases in between. Germline V gene lookup returns CDR1 MNHEY and CDR2 SMNVEV (reference sequence). The CDR3 totals 13 residues.

V usage is TRBV6-5 and J usage is TRBJ1-5; no clear D. V lost 0 bases, J lost 4 bases, and 4 bases lay in between. This CDR3 has 13 residues. In germline, CDR1 is MNHEY, CDR2 SVGAGI. The CDR3 spells CASSYSENQPQHF. For the CDR3, the DNA is TGTGCCAGCAGTTACTCAGAGAATCAGCCCCAGCATTTT.